The sequence of this T cell receptor (beta chain) was determined in a study of blood T cell repertoires in COVID-19 (dated by TCRdb to about 2020). As for the study more broadly: Collaborator samples came from the United States, Italy and Spain and covered acute and convalescent phases of COVID-19. The prospective study material was composed of cDNA or gDNA derived from T cells, B-cell-depleted T cells, or PBMCs. Deeply sampled blood TCRbeta repertoires from subjects exposed to, actively infected with, or recovered from COVID-19 were included in the dataset. The repertoires were released in a freely available public database meant as a resource for research on the immune response to SARS-CoV-2. Samples came from the ongoing ImmuneRACE study (first 160 participants) plus 1,254 subjects from 6 global collaborators. A de-identified subject ID, COVID-19 status, age in years and sex were almost always included in the sample metadata. Where available, HLA class I and class II types were obtained from metadata supplied by the sample provider rather than from assay-based typing. General findings and caveats noted by the study authors: The amount of clinical and demographic metadata varied by source and participant and was provided uncurated.

According to the germline V gene, CDR1 reads ENHRY and CDR2 reads SYGVKD. From its cysteine to its phenylalanine, the CDR3 spans 14 amino acids. The retained sequence is limited to the CDR3, 42 bases, with the frame set at the first base. V is cut back by 9 bases and J by 0 bases, with 1 base in the junction unmatched. Whole blood was collected in K2EDTA tubes by collaborating institutions according to the institutions' own protocols. For TCRbeta analysis, collaborators shipped samples as frozen whole blood, isolated PBMCs, or DNA extracted from either of those sample types. TCRbeta CDR3 regions were amplified from genomic DNA by means of the immunoSEQ Assay, a bias-controlled multiplex PCR. The original pipeline was this. The number of nucleated cells in each sample was estimated from the amplification of reference gene primers within the assay. To quantify the absolute abundance of each unique TCRbeta CDR3 rearrangement, sequence reads were collapsed and filtered. For each sample, productive Simpson clonality was calculated as the square root of Simpson's diversity index over productive rearrangements. The table was pulled from immuneACCESS by TCRdb, which kept in-frame rearrangements only. Such tables lose some clones; where checked, under half of the loss comes from unresolved V genes, and the rest has no known cause. For V, J and clone size, that table is used; D and trimming come from the DNA. This sample holds 130,000 to 150,000 clones; about 90% were observed only once. The top ten clonotypes cover around 6.5% of the sample.

Comments on this clone: Its antigen remains unidentified. No base-level quality is on record; no much larger clone is a single base apart.

This TCR was sampled from a man older than 75 with acute or convalescent COVID-19. Material for sequencing was peripheral blood. The rearrangement combines TRBV10-3 with TRBJ2-2, and TRBD2 matches 10 of the central bases. The DNA sequence is TGTGCCATTGGACTAGCGGCGAACACCGGGGAGCTGTTTTTT. It encodes CAIGLAANTGELFF.